The 15 T cell receptor beta chains given below trace back to one sample, sequenced in a study of regulatory T cells in long-lasting Graves disease. Time point given: persistent/refractory GD, antithyroid drugs over 5 years with positive TRAb. From PBMCs, RNA was extracted and then used to make the TCR library. The TCR beta library used iRepertoire HTBI primers with Arm-PCR amplification of CDR3. TCRdb re-derived calls from the multiplex PCR reads in MiXCR, one entry per CDR3 protein. In the table there are 500,000 to 700,000 distinct CDR3 sequences, about 32% of which are singletons. The sample in question was peripheral blood mononuclear cells (PBMCs), obtained when the disease was refractory, from a patient treated with antithyroid drugs. These receptors all stem from a female donor with Graves disease.

This clonotype occurred many times. J is TRBJ2-5 and V is TRBV2, with D hard to call. The V end was cut by 7 bases, the J end by 5 bases, with 8 bases between. Germline V gene data show CDR1 as SNHLY and CDR2 as FYNNEI. CDR3 length: 11 amino acids. The DNA of the CDR3 is TGTGCCAGCACCGCGCGGGAGACCCAGTACTTC. It yields the protein CASTARETQYF.

The V call is TRBV12-3 or TRBV12-4, the J call TRBJ2-7; no clear D. The CDR3 has 13 residues. V shed 9 bases and J shed 6 bases, with 18 bases lying between them. CDR3 sequence reads: CASSPKMGLEQYF. CDR3 sequence (DNA): TGTGCCAGTTCCCCGAAAATGGGTCTCGAGCAGTACTTC.

This clonotype was counted only a few times. V is TRBV6-1 and J is TRBJ2-7; D possibly matches TRBD1 or TRBD2 (5 bases each). V was cut by 7 bases and J by 0 bases, with 10 bases left in between. This CDR3 has 13 amino acids. Germline assignment: CDR1 MNHNS and CDR2 SASEGT. The CDR3 DNA reads TGTGCCAGCACCCCCGGGGCCTCCTACGAGCAGTACTTC. It codes for CASTPGASYEQYF.

J is TRBJ2-6 and V is TRBV11-2; D is undetermined. Deletions cut 3 bases from V and 0 bases from J, with 9 bases between. The CDR3 is 16 residues long. Germline V lookup: CDR1 SGHAT, CDR2 FQNNGV. CDR3 sequence (DNA): TGTGCCAGCAGCTTCTTGGCCGGCTCTGGGGCCAACGTCCTGACTTTC. Translating gives CASSFLAGSGANVLTF.

This chain joins TRBV6-1 and TRBJ1-4, with 8 bases fitting TRBD1. Germline assignment: CDR1 MNHNS and CDR2 SASEGT. The ends lost 8 bases at V and 2 bases at J; junction bases unmatched: 13. The CDR3 sequence is 17 residues long. The CDR3 nucleotides read TGTGCCAGCGGACGATCAGGGGGCCCCGGCACTAATGAAAAACTGTTTTTT. Protein sequence: CASGRSGGPGTNEKLFF.

The gene calls are TRBV19 and TRBJ1-1, with a tentative D call TRBD1 (5 bases). Trimming took off 3 bases at V and 2 bases at J, with 10 bases between the two ends. This CDR3 has 14 amino acids. Germline V gene data show CDR1 as LNHDA and CDR2 as SQIVND (reference sequence). In DNA form, the CDR3 reads TGTGCCAGTAGTATGCGAGGGGTTAACACTGAAGCTTTCTTT. This translates into CASSMRGVNTEAFF. Variable domain in full (rest from reference TRBV19 and TRBJ1-1): DGGITQSPKYLFRKEGQNVTLSCEQNLNHDAMYWYRQDPGQGLRLIYYSQIVNDFQKGDIAEGYSVSREKKESFPLTVTSAQKNPTAFYLCASSMRGVNTEAFFGQGTRLTVV.

The rearrangement uses TRBV19 and TRBJ1-5; perhaps TRBD1 as D (5 bases). The CDR3 contains 13 residues. Between the trimmed V and J ends, which lost 7 bases and 6 bases, there was a span of 13 bases. The V gene's germline CDR1 is LNHDA and CDR2 SQIVND (reference sequence). The CDR3 DNA is TGTGCCAGTATTCAGGGTTTGGGTCAGCCCCAGCATTTT. As protein: CASIQGLGQPQHF.

The table lists this clonotype with many counts. J is TRBJ1-2 and V is TRBV6-1, with D tentatively TRBD1 (6 bases). Trimming removed 1 base from V and 6 bases from J, with 12 bases in between. Germline CDR1 MNHNS, CDR2 SASEGT. The CDR3 consists of 14 residues. The chain's CDR3 is CASSEDNRVHGYTF. The CDR3 nucleotides read TGTGCCAGCAGTGAAGACAACAGGGTCCATGGCTACACCTTC.

The chain uses TRBV6-1 and TRBJ1-5; 7 bases map to TRBD1. Trimming cost V 3 bases and J 6 bases; bases outside gene matches: 11. The germline V gene has CDR1 MNHNS and CDR2 SASEGT. CDR3 length: 16 residues. The CDR3 nucleotides read TGTGCCAGCAGTGACGCGCTTGGGACAGCCCCTCAGCCCCAGCATTTT. Its protein is CASSDALGTAPQPQHF.

In this sample, this clonotype turned up many times. This rearrangement joins TRBV20-1 to TRBJ1-1; D gene unclear. CDR1 is DFQATT, CDR2 SNEGSKA, per germline (reference sequence). V dropped 5 bases and J dropped 6 bases, with 19 bases sitting between them. CDR3 length equals 14 residues. The CDR3 DNA reads TGCAGTGCTGAGGGAGCGGTAGGTGGTCCTGAAGCTTTCTTT. Its translation is CSAEGAVGGPEAFF.

Regarding this clonotype: Given a much more abundant clone one base away, this may be a read error. The chain carries TRBV4-2 and TRBJ1-2; D remains unclear. V shed 0 bases and J shed 7 bases, with 0 bases lying between them. This CDR3 is 10 amino acids long. The germline V gene encodes CDR1 LGHNA and CDR2 YNFKEQ. Here the CDR3 DNA reads TGTGCCAGCAGCCAAGATGGCTACACCTTC. It is translated as CASSQDGYTF.

V usage is TRBV11-2 and J usage is TRBJ2-7, with a weak D call TRBD2 (5 bases). Germline lookup yields CDR1 SGHAT and CDR2 FQNNGV. The CDR3 extends over 15 amino acids. Trimming took 0 bases from V and 3 from J, leaving 12 bases between them. The DNA for the CDR3 is TGTGCCAGCAGCTTAGATCTAGCTACAAGCTACGAGCAGTACTTC. Its protein is CASSLDLATSYEQYF.

This clonotype was picked up a small number of times. The CDR3 is CASSPTPGGVAFF. CDR3 bases: TGTGCCAGCTCACCAACCCCGGGAGGTGTGGCTTTCTTT. The J gene is TRBJ1-1, the V gene TRBV18; D not resolved. V gave up 2 bases and J gave up 11 bases, with 15 bases separating them. Germline loops: CDR1 KGHSH, CDR2 LQKENI. The CDR3 is 13 amino acids.

The sample holds a few counts of this clonotype. The rearrangement uses TRBV9 and TRBJ1-2; D gene unclear. The V gene's germline CDR1 is SGDLS and CDR2 YYNGEE. The CDR3 sequence is 11 residues long. The V end lost 8 bases, the J end lost 6 bases, and 11 bases lay between the germline ends. CDR3 coding DNA: TGTGCCAGTTCCTCGATGGATGGCTACACCTTC. Encoded protein: CASSSMDGYTF.

The rearrangement joins TRBV11-2 to TRBJ2-1; 9 bases line up with TRBD2. Germline values: CDR1 SGHAT, CDR2 FQNNGV. The CDR3 totals 18 residues. V was clipped by 3 bases and J by 5 bases; unmatched bases: 14. The CDR3 spells CASSLPRAGGRADNEQFF. As DNA, the CDR3 is TGTGCCAGCAGCTTGCCCCGTGCGGGCGGGAGGGCTGACAATGAGCAGTTCTTC.